The sequence of this T cell receptor beta chain was determined in a study of blood T cell repertoires in COVID-19. Turning to the study itself: The United States, Italy and Spain were the sources of the acute and convalescent COVID-19 samples.

The Seattle patients joined while their infection was active and were tracked longitudinally afterward. As handled by the study authors: Nucleated cell number was recorded as an estimate derived from reference gene primer amplification. The repertoire was sequenced with immunoSEQ multiplex PCR; TCRdb's copy has only in-frame clones and lacks some. From that table come the V and J calls and clone size; the DNA was used to work out D and trimming. The sample lists about 410,000 clones, around 89% seen once, with around 1.5% in the top ten. The TCR originated in a woman in her thirties or forties with COVID-19, enrolled during active disease. Sample: peripheral blood.

CDR3 loop: CASSYRGPYGYTF. CDR3 sequence (DNA): TGTGCCAGCAGTTACAGGGGGCCCTATGGCTACACCTTC. The chain joins TRBV12-3 or TRBV12-4 to TRBJ1-2, with TRBD1 matching over 9 bases. After removal of 4 bases from V and 4 bases from J, the junction contained 1 base not matched to a gene. The CDR3 spans 13 residues.